Presented here are 18 T cell receptor beta chains from one specimen sequenced in a study of T cells in Graves' hyperthyroidism and ophthalmopathy. RNA transcripts gave rise to amplified TCR beta CDR3 regions. The HTBI primer set served for first-round RT-PCR of the TCR CDR3. TCRdb reanalysed the multiplex PCR reads using MiXCR and keeps one entry per CDR3 protein. Of about 420,000 distinct CDR3 sequences in the sample, roughly 14% are singletons; the top ten hold 12% to 15%. Sequenced input: blood. Receptors were obtained from a woman between 18 and 29 years old with Graves' hyperthyroidism.

This clonotype was detected ten times or more. The gene calls are TRBV3-1 and TRBJ2-3; the D call may be TRBD1 or TRBD2 (5 bases each). Trimming removed 1 base from V and 6 bases from J, with 11 bases in between. The CDR3 is 14 residues long. Germline CDR1 and CDR2: LGHDT and YNNKEL (reference sequence). As DNA, the CDR3 is TGTGCCAGCAGCCAAGTCCAGTGGGGGGATACGCAGTATTTT. As protein: CASSQVQWGDTQYF.

This clonotype has a count of ten or more. The V gene is TRBV7-8, the J gene TRBJ2-1; no clear D. Per germline, CDR1 SGHVS and CDR2 FQNEAQ. The germline V and J ends were trimmed by 2 bases and 10 bases, with 18 bases remaining between them. This CDR3 spans 15 amino acids. The CDR3 loop reads CASSLLLSHDLEQFF. CDR3 nucleotides: TGTGCCAGCAGCTTACTACTTTCCCATGACCTCGAGCAGTTCTTC. The full variable domain, completed using reference TRBV7-8 and TRBJ2-1, is GAGVSQSPRYKVAKRGQDVALRCDPISGHVSLFWYQQALGQGPEFLTYFQNEAQLDKSGLPSDRFFAERPEGSVSTLKIQRTQQEDSAVYLCASSLLLSHDLEQFFGPGTRLTVL.

Points on this clonotype: This may arise from a read error, as a much more abundant clone is one base away. This chain links TRBV12-3 or TRBV12-4 with TRBJ1-4; D call uncertain. The CDR3 extends over 14 amino acids. The CDR3 DNA reads TGTGCCATCAGTTTGAAGGGCTCTAATGAAAAACTGTTTTTT. It is translated as CAISLKGSNEKLFF.

The CDR3: CSARPRGGAGINEQFF. The CDR3 nucleotides read TGCAGTGCTAGACCCCGCGGGGGGGCCGGGATAAATGAGCAGTTCTTC. This sequence joins TRBV20-1 and TRBJ2-1; 9 nucleotides align to TRBD2. Germline values: CDR1 DFQATT, CDR2 SNEGSKA (reference sequence). With 2 bases clipped from V and 7 bases from J, the junction kept 12 bases outside the gene matches. The CDR3 length is 16 residues.

This clonotype was observed a few times. The V gene is TRBV12-5, the J gene TRBJ2-2; D gene uncertain. In germline, CDR1 is LGHNT, CDR2 FRNRAP. The CDR3 sequence is 12 residues long. The CDR3 region is CASTARPGELFF. For the CDR3, the DNA is TGTGCATCAACTGCGAGGCCCGGGGAGCTGTTTTTT.

CDR3: CSARPQGSYEQYF. Written as DNA, the CDR3 is TGCAGTGCTAGACCACAGGGATCCTACGAGCAGTACTTC. The rearrangement uses TRBV20-1 and TRBJ2-7; D is perhaps TRBD1 (6 bases). CDR3 length equals 13 residues. The V end was cut by 2 bases, the J end by 1 base, with 9 bases between. CDR1 DFQATT and CDR2 SNEGSKA come from the germline V gene (reference sequence).

The table lists this clonotype with many counts. V and J are TRBV27 and TRBJ2-3, with a tentative D call TRBD1 (6 bases). Germline loops: CDR1 MNHEY, CDR2 SMNVEV (reference sequence). Trimming stripped 3 bases from V and 6 bases from J, with 10 bases between. CDR3 length: 13 residues. In DNA, the CDR3 is TGTGCCAGCAGTTTTCTCCAGGGGGATACGCAGTATTTT. This codes for CASSFLQGDTQYF.

This clonotype was seen ten or more times. The rearrangement joins TRBV7-3 to TRBJ2-7; D is undetermined. The length of the CDR3 is 14 residues. Germline values: CDR1 SGHTA, CDR2 FQGTGA. With 2 bases removed from V and 6 bases from J, the gap between germline ends came to 14 bases. The CDR3 here is CASSLDRSSREQYF. DNA for the CDR3: TGTGCCAGCAGCTTAGATAGGAGTTCACGCGAGCAGTACTTC.

The chain recombines TRBV24-1 with TRBJ2-3; 7 bases fit TRBD2. Germline CDR1 and CDR2: KGHDR and SFDVKD. This CDR3 is built from 15 residues. V dropped 4 bases and J dropped 5; count of bases not matched to a gene: 8. This CDR3 is CATSEGSGVVDTQYF. CDR3 DNA sequence: TGTGCCACCAGTGAAGGGAGCGGGGTGGTAGATACGCAGTATTTT.

The chain is built from TRBV11-2 and TRBJ2-7, with 10 positions matching TRBD2. CDR3 length: 15 residues. Germline V CDR1 and CDR2: SGHAT, FQNNGV. The junction had 11 bases not matched to a gene; V was cut back by 5 bases and J by 7 bases. CDR3 coding DNA: TGTGCCAGCAGCCCACTCTCCGGACTAGCGGAAGAGCAGTACTTC. Residues: CASSPLSGLAEEQYF.

This chain uses TRBV7-9 with TRBJ1-5; D is perhaps TRBD1 (6 bases). CDR1 and CDR2 (germline): SEHNR, FQNEAQ (reference sequence). This CDR3 has 17 residues. Trimming took 1 base from V and 0 from J, leaving 13 bases between them. The CDR3 protein is CASSLGGARGSNQPQHF. The CDR3, as DNA: TGTGCCAGCAGCTTAGGGGGGGCACGGGGTAGCAATCAGCCCCAGCATTTT.

This clonotype appeared a few times. The chain has TRBV9 and TRBJ2-5; 8 positions agree with TRBD2. There are 15 residues in the CDR3. J lost 2 bases, V lost 1 base, and 4 bases had no gene match. In germline, CDR1 is SGDLS, CDR2 YYNGEE. The CDR3 spells CASSVLAGKQETQYF. The CDR3 region has the DNA TGTGCCAGCAGCGTATTAGCGGGGAAACAAGAGACCCAGTACTTC.

This clonotype was seen many times. The rearrangement uses TRBV20-1 and TRBJ2-7, with D possibly TRBD1 on 6 matching bases. Germline V gene data show CDR1 as DFQATT and CDR2 as SNEGSKA (reference sequence). The CDR3 spans 13 residues. V lost 1 base to trimming and J lost 4 bases, with 11 bases between them. The CDR3 spells CSARADRIYEQYF. In nucleotides, the CDR3 is TGCAGTGCTAGAGCCGACAGGATTTACGAGCAGTACTTC.

The CDR3 region is CSAPPVGFDGYTF. CDR3 sequence (DNA): TGCAGTGCGCCCCCCGTGGGGTTCGATGGCTACACCTTC. The V gene is TRBV20-1, the J gene TRBJ1-2, with D unresolved. The ends were cut back, 6 bases at V and 6 bases at J, with 17 bases in the middle. Per the germline V gene, CDR1 is DFQATT and CDR2 is SNEGSKA (reference sequence). The CDR3 length is 13 residues.

There are a few counts of this clonotype. The rearrangement links TRBV20-1 to TRBJ2-7; D perhaps matches TRBD1 (5 bases). This CDR3 comprises 13 residues. The V end was cut by 6 bases, the J end by 3 bases, with 15 bases between. Germline V gives CDR1 DFQATT, CDR2 SNEGSKA (reference sequence). CDR3 loop: CSAPQAFNYEQYF. CDR3 DNA sequence: TGCAGTGCCCCACAGGCATTTAACTACGAGCAGTACTTC.

This clonotype was found a few times. The CDR3 region is CASSLGQGNYGYTF. CDR3 DNA sequence: TGTGCCAGCAGCTTGGGACAGGGGAACTATGGCTACACCTTC. V gene TRBV5-8 combines with J gene TRBJ1-2; 8 bases match TRBD1. The CDR3 runs 14 residues. CDR1 and CDR2 from the germline V gene are SGHTS and YDEGEE. V lost 0 bases, J lost 2 bases, and 0 bases stayed unmatched. Filled out from reference TRBV5-8 and TRBJ1-2, the complete variable domain reads EAGVTQSPTHLIKTRGQQATLRCSPISGHTSVYWYQQALGLGLQFLLWYDEGEERNRGNFPPRFSGRQFPNYSSELNVNALELEDSALYLCASSLGQGNYGYTFGSGTRLTVV.

This clonotype has ten or more counts. The rearrangement uses TRBV20-1 and TRBJ2-7; 9 bases line up with TRBD2. In germline, CDR1 is DFQATT, CDR2 SNEGSKA (reference sequence). The CDR3 has 14 amino acids. With 6 bases clipped from V and 0 bases from J, the junction kept 6 bases outside the gene matches. The CDR3 is CSAKLAGRSYEQYF. The CDR3 DNA sequence: TGCAGTGCAAAGCTAGCGGGGCGCTCCTACGAGCAGTACTTC.

This clonotype appeared many times. This chain uses TRBV7-3 with TRBJ2-3, with 12 bases that match TRBD2. The CDR3 consists of 17 residues. Germline trimming cut 1 base from V and 4 bases from J; bases unmatched to any gene: 6. The germline gives CDR1 SGHTA, CDR2 FQGTGA. The CDR3 DNA reads as TGTGCCAGCAGCTTAAAAACTAGCGGGGGGAGGGCAGATACGCAGTATTTT. The encoded protein is CASSLKTSGGRADTQYF.